This T cell receptor beta chain stems from a study of vaccination and CD4 T cells after COVID-19. In the study overall: Convalescents were six males and four females, two of them Hispanic. Sampling that followed vaccination took place a median approximately 79 days after dose two, within a range of 14 to 241. Every culture used as a control got a CEFX pool, an HIV-1 Nef pool, or no peptide. Whole-study findings and limits: Within the convalescent patients, spike mono-reactivity was found in 304 of 307 vaccine-specific clones.

Treatment described: approximately nine-day PBMC culture with coronavirus spike peptide pools or control peptides (ViraFEST assay). Sequencing of the DNA from cultured CD4+ T cells was carried out with the Oncomine TCR Beta short-read assay. TCRdb reanalysed the PCR reads using MiXCR and keeps one entry per CDR3 protein. The sample contains approximately 9,000 distinct CDR3 sequences, approximately 50% of which appear only once. Trimming removed 4 bases at V and 4 bases at J, with 14 bases between. This CDR3 spans 14 amino acids. CDR1 and CDR2 (germline): SNHLY, FYNNEI. This clonotype was detected a few times. Its antigen remains unknown.

This clonotype was obtained from a human donor who had recovered from COVID-19. The sample comprised CD4+ T cells from blood, cultured in vitro. The V and J genes are TRBV2 and TRBJ2-7, with D possibly being TRBD1 (5 bases). As DNA, the CDR3 is TGTGCCAGCAGTGCCTCATCCCCAGGGTACGAGCAGTACTTC. Its translation is CASSASSPGYEQYF.